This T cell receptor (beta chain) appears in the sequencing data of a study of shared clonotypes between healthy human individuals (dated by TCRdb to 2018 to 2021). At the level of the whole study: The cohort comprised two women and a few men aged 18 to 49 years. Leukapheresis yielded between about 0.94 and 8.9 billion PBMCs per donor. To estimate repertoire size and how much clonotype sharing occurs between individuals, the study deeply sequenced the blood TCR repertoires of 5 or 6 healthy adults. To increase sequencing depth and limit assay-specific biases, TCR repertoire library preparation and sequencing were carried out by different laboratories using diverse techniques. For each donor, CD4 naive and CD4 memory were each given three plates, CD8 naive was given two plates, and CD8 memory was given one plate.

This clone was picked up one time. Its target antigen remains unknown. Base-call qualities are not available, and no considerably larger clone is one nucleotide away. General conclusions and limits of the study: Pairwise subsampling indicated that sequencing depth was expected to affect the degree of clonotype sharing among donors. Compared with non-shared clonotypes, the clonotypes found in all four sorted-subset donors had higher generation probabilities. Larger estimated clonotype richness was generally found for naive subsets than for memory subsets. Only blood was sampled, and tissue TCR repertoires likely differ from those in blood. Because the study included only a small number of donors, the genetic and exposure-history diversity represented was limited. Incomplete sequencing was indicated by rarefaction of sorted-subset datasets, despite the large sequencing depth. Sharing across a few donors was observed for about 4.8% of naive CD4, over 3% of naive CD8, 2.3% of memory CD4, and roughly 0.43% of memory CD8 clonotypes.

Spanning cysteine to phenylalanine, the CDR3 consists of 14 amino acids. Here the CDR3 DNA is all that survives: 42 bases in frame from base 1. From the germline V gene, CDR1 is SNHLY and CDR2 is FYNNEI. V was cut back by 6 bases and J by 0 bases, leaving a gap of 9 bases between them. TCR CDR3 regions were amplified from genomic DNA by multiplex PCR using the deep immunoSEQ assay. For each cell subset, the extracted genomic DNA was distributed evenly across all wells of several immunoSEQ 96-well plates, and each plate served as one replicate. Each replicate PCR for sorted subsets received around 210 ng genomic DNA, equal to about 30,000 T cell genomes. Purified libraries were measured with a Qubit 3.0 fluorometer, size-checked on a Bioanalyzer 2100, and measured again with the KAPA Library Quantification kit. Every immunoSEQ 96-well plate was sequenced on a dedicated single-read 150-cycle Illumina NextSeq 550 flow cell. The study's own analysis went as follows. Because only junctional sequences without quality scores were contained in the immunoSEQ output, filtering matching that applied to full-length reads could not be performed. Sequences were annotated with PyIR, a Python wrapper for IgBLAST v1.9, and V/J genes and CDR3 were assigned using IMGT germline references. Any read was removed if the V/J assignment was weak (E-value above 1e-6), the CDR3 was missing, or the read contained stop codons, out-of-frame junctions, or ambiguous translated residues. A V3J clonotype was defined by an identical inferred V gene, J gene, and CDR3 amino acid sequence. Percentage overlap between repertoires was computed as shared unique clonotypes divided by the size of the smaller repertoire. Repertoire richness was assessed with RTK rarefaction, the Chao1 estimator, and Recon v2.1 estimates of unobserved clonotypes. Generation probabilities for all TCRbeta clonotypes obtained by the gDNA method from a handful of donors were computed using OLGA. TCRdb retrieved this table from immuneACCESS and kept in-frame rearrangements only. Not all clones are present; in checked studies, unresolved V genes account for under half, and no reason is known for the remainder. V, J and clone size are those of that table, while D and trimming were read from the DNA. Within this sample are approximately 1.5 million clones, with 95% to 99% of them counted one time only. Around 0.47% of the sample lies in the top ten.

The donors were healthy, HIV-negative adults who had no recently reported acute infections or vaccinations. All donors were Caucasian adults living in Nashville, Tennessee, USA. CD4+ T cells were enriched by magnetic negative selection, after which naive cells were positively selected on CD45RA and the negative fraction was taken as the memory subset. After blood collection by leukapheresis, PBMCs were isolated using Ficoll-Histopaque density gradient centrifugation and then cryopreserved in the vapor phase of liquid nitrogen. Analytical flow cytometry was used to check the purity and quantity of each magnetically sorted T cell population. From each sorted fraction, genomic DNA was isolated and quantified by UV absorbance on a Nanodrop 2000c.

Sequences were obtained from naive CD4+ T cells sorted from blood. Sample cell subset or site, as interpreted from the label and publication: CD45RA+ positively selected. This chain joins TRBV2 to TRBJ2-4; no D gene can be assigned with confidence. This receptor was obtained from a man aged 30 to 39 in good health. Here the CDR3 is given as CASSNPIAKNIQYF. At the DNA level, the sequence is TGTGCCAGCAGCAACCCGATAGCCAAAAACATTCAGTACTTC.